The rows below give T cell receptor beta chains drawn from one sample of a study of HIV-infected patients and healthy controls. TCRdb used MiXCR to reprocess the 5' RACE reads, holding one entry per CDR3 protein. The repertoire holds 7,500 to 10,000 distinct CDR3 sequences, with over 8% as singletons. The sequencing used blood, collected before antiretroviral therapy. These receptors came from an adult with HIV infection. The donor label of this sample is uncertain. CDR3s include the opening cysteine and the closing phenylalanine or tryptophan. D genes are given only for firm matches. Only part of the rows carry a size: once, few, many, or a class if the clone is expanded.

D gene: -; J gene: TRBJ1-2; V gene: TRBV19; clone size: many; CDR3 length: 13; CDR3 DNA: TGTGCCAGTACCCGGGTAGGAGCCTATGGCTACACCTTC; CDR3 protein: CASTRVGAYGYTF
D gene: -; J gene: TRBJ2-7; V gene: TRBV19; clone size: many; CDR3 length: 17; CDR3 DNA: TGTGCCAGTAGTATCGCTCTCGGGGGGCCAGTCTCCTACGAGCAGTACTTC; CDR3 protein: CASSIALGGPVSYEQYF
D gene: TRBD1; J gene: TRBJ1-6; V gene: TRBV5-4; clone size: many; CDR3 length: 14; CDR3 DNA: TGTGCCAGCAGCTTGGAACAGGGGTTTTCACCCCTCCACTTT; CDR3 protein: CASSLEQGFSPLHF
D gene: TRBD2; J gene: TRBJ2-7; V gene: TRBV6-5; clone size: -; CDR3 length: 16; CDR3 DNA: TGTGCCAGCAGTTACTCGGGACTAGCGGGGGAATACGAGCAGTACTTC; CDR3 protein: CASSYSGLAGEYEQYF
D gene: TRBD2; J gene: TRBJ2-2; V gene: TRBV20-1; clone size: many; CDR3 length: 19; CDR3 DNA: TGCAGTGCTAGAGATGATAATCTAGCGGGGGCCCTTGAGGTCGGGGAGCTGTTTTTT; CDR3 protein: CSARDDNLAGALEVGELFF
D gene: -; J gene: TRBJ1-5; V gene: TRBV10-3; clone size: -; CDR3 length: 14; CDR3 DNA: TGTGCCATCAGTGAGAGGACGGAGGATCAGCCCCAGCATTTT; CDR3 protein: CAISERTEDQPQHF
D gene: -; J gene: TRBJ1-4; V gene: TRBV5-5; clone size: medium-sized; CDR3 length: 14; CDR3 DNA: TGTGCCAGCAGCTTGGGGGTTTTTAATGAAAAACTGTTTTTT; CDR3 protein: CASSLGVFNEKLFF
D gene: TRBD2; J gene: TRBJ2-7; V gene: TRBV20-1; clone size: many; CDR3 length: 15; CDR3 DNA: TGCAGTGCTACCCGCCCGGGACTAGCGAACAACGAGCAGTACTTC; CDR3 protein: CSATRPGLANNEQYF
D gene: -; J gene: TRBJ2-3; V gene: TRBV7-9; clone size: once; CDR3 length: 16; CDR3 DNA: TGTGCCAGCAGCTTAGGGGCCGCCCGAAGCACAGATACGCAGTATTTT; CDR3 protein: CASSLGAARSTDTQYF
D gene: -; J gene: TRBJ2-1; V gene: TRBV4-2; clone size: many; CDR3 length: 14; CDR3 DNA: TGTGCCAGCAGCCAAGAAGAAGGGGCCAATGAGCAGTTCTTC; CDR3 protein: CASSQEEGANEQFF
D gene: -; J gene: TRBJ2-3; V gene: TRBV11-2; clone size: -; CDR3 length: 15; CDR3 DNA: TGTGCCAGCAGCTTAGCAAGCGGGAGCACAGATACGCAGTATTTT; CDR3 protein: CASSLASGSTDTQYF
D gene: TRBD2; J gene: TRBJ2-3; V gene: TRBV18; clone size: many; CDR3 length: 18; CDR3 DNA: TGTGCCAGCTCACCACGCCAGCGGGGGGGCTCGGGCACAGATACGCAGTATTTT; CDR3 protein: CASSPRQRGGSGTDTQYF
D gene: -; J gene: TRBJ1-1; V gene: TRBV12-3/TRBV12-4; clone size: many; CDR3 length: 14; CDR3 DNA: TGTGCCAGCAGTTGGGGGGGATCGAACACTGAAGCTTTCTTT; CDR3 protein: CASSWGGSNTEAFF
D gene: -; J gene: TRBJ2-3; V gene: TRBV5-6; clone size: many; CDR3 length: 14; CDR3 DNA: TGTGCCAGCAGCCAGGGACGTATCACAGATACGCAGTATTTT; CDR3 protein: CASSQGRITDTQYF
D gene: -; J gene: TRBJ2-5; V gene: TRBV7-6; clone size: many; CDR3 length: 15; CDR3 DNA: TGTGCCAGCAGCTTTTTTAGGGGGGGCCAGGAGACCCAGTACTTC; CDR3 protein: CASSFFRGGQETQYF
D gene: -; J gene: TRBJ1-3; V gene: TRBV6-5; clone size: medium-sized; CDR3 length: 11; CDR3 DNA: TGTGCCAGCAGTTTGGGAAACACCATATATTTT; CDR3 protein: CASSLGNTIYF
D gene: TRBD1; J gene: TRBJ1-1; V gene: TRBV18; clone size: many; CDR3 length: 17; CDR3 DNA: TGTGCCAGCTCACCACTAAACGCGGGACAGGGTGCCGCTGAAGCTTTCTTT; CDR3 protein: CASSPLNAGQGAAEAFF
D gene: -; J gene: TRBJ1-4; V gene: TRBV20-1; clone size: many; CDR3 length: 15; CDR3 DNA: TGCAGTGCTACCCAGTCCTGGGGTGCTAATGAAAAACTGTTTTTT; CDR3 protein: CSATQSWGANEKLFF
D gene: TRBD2; J gene: TRBJ2-1; V gene: TRBV28; clone size: many; CDR3 length: 15; CDR3 DNA: TGTGCCAGCAGTTTCGAGGGACTAGGGTTGCGTGAGCAGTTCTTC; CDR3 protein: CASSFEGLGLREQFF
D gene: TRBD1; J gene: TRBJ1-6; V gene: TRBV15; clone size: medium-sized; CDR3 length: 14; CDR3 DNA: TGTGCCACCAGCATGGGACAGAATAATTCACCCCTCCACTTT; CDR3 protein: CATSMGQNNSPLHF
D gene: TRBD1; J gene: TRBJ1-1; V gene: TRBV6-5; clone size: medium-sized; CDR3 length: 16; CDR3 DNA: TGTGCCAGCAGTTACTCCCAGGGGGCAAGGGACACTGAAGCTTTCTTT; CDR3 protein: CASSYSQGARDTEAFF
D gene: -; J gene: TRBJ1-4; V gene: TRBV27; clone size: -; CDR3 length: 14; CDR3 DNA: TGTGCCAGCAGTTTTGATCCAACTAATGAAAAACTGTTTTTT; CDR3 protein: CASSFDPTNEKLFF
D gene: -; J gene: TRBJ1-1; V gene: TRBV20-1; clone size: many; CDR3 length: 14; CDR3 DNA: TGCAGTGCTAGTATCGGGACAACGAACACTGAAGCTTTCTTT; CDR3 protein: CSASIGTTNTEAFF
D gene: -; J gene: TRBJ2-1; V gene: TRBV6-6; clone size: medium-sized; CDR3 length: 15; CDR3 DNA: TGTGCCAGCAGTTACGAAGAGGGGGGGCGGGGTGAGCAGTTCTTC; CDR3 protein: CASSYEEGGRGEQFF
D gene: TRBD2; J gene: TRBJ2-7; V gene: TRBV2; clone size: many; CDR3 length: 13; CDR3 DNA: TGTGCCAGCAGTGACAGCGGGAGCAACGAGCAGTACTTC; CDR3 protein: CASSDSGSNEQYF
D gene: -; J gene: TRBJ2-7; V gene: TRBV29-1; clone size: many; CDR3 length: 13; CDR3 DNA: TGCAGCGTCTCAGAAGGGCAACAGGAGGAGCAGTACTTC; CDR3 protein: CSVSEGQQEEQYF
D gene: -; J gene: TRBJ2-5; V gene: TRBV4-1; clone size: medium-sized; CDR3 length: 13; CDR3 DNA: TGCGCCAGCAGCCCGCGGCTTATGGAGACCCAGTACTTC; CDR3 protein: CASSPRLMETQYF
D gene: TRBD1; J gene: TRBJ2-7; V gene: TRBV20-1; clone size: few; CDR3 length: 16; CDR3 DNA: TGCAGTGTTACCTCCGGTTGGGGACAGGGTTCCTACGAGCAGTACTTC; CDR3 protein: CSVTSGWGQGSYEQYF
D gene: -; J gene: TRBJ2-7; V gene: TRBV12-3/TRBV12-4; clone size: -; CDR3 length: 14; CDR3 DNA: TGTGCCAGCAGCAATAGGACGGCCTCCAACGAGCAGTACTTC; CDR3 protein: CASSNRTASNEQYF
D gene: TRBD1; J gene: TRBJ2-7; V gene: TRBV20-1; clone size: many; CDR3 length: 13; CDR3 DNA: TGCAGTGCTCGGACAGGGGCTGGCTACGAGCAGTACTTC; CDR3 protein: CSARTGAGYEQYF
D gene: -; J gene: TRBJ2-7; V gene: TRBV28; clone size: many; CDR3 length: 12; CDR3 DNA: TGTGCCAGCAACTCAGGGGCCTACGAGCAGTACTTC; CDR3 protein: CASNSGAYEQYF
D gene: -; J gene: TRBJ2-3; V gene: TRBV7-2; clone size: medium-sized; CDR3 length: 14; CDR3 DNA: TGTGCCAGCAGCTTAGGCAGGGCTATAGATACGCAGTATTTT; CDR3 protein: CASSLGRAIDTQYF
D gene: -; J gene: TRBJ1-5; V gene: TRBV7-6; clone size: -; CDR3 length: 17; CDR3 DNA: TGTGCCAGCAGCCACTATCCAAAGTTCGGGGCAAATCAGCCCCAGCATTTT; CDR3 protein: CASSHYPKFGANQPQHF